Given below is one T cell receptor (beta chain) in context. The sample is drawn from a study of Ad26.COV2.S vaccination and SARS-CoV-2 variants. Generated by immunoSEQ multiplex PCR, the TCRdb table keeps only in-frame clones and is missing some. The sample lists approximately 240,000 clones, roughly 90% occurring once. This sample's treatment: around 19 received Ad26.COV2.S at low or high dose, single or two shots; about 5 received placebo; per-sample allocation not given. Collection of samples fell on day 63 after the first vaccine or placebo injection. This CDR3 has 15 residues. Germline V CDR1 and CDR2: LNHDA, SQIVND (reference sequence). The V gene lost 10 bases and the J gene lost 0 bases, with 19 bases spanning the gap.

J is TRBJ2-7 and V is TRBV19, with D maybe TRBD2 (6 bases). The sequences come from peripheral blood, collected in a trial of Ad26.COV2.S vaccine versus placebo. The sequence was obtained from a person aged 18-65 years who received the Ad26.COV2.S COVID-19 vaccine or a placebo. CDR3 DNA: TGTGCCACCCTGGGTGCGGGGCGCGACTCCTACGAGCAGTACTTC. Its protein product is CATLGAGRDSYEQYF. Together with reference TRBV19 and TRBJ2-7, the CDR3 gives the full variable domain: DGGITQSPKYLFRKEGQNVTLSCEQNLNHDAMYWYRQDPGQGLRLIYYSQIVNDFQKGDIAEGYSVSREKKESFPLTVTSAQKNPTAFYLCATLGAGRDSYEQYFGPGTRLTVT.